Each of the 2 T cell receptor beta chains below was sequenced from the same sample in a study of PD-1 blockade in mismatch repair-deficient tumors. Assay used: immunoSEQ multiplex PCR; TCRdb lists only in-frame clones, some missing. The sample includes fewer than 10,000 clones, approximately 85% of them seen just once. This material consisted of PBMCs, taken 46 to 48 weeks after starting pembrolizumab. These TCRs come from an adult with mismatch repair-deficient cancer.

The chain employs TRBV5-1 and TRBJ2-5; 7 bases fit TRBD2. The CDR3 sequence is 16 residues long. Germline assignment: CDR1 SGHRS and CDR2 YFSETQ. V trimming: 0 bases; J trimming: 2 bases; junction bases outside the gene matches: 7. CDR3 nucleotides: TGCGCCAGCAGCTTGGGACTAGCCTCAAATCAAGAGACCCAGTACTTC. Translated, it gives CASSLGLASNQETQYF.

This clone came up once. J is TRBJ2-1 and V is TRBV9; weak D call: TRBD2 (6 bases). The CDR3 spans 14 residues. In germline, CDR1 is SGDLS, CDR2 YYNGEE. Trimming removed 2 bases at V and 9 bases at J, with 15 bases between. The CDR3 sequence: CASSVGGDMVEQFF. CDR3 DNA: TGTGCCAGCAGCGTTGGCGGGGATATGGTTGAGCAGTTCTTC.